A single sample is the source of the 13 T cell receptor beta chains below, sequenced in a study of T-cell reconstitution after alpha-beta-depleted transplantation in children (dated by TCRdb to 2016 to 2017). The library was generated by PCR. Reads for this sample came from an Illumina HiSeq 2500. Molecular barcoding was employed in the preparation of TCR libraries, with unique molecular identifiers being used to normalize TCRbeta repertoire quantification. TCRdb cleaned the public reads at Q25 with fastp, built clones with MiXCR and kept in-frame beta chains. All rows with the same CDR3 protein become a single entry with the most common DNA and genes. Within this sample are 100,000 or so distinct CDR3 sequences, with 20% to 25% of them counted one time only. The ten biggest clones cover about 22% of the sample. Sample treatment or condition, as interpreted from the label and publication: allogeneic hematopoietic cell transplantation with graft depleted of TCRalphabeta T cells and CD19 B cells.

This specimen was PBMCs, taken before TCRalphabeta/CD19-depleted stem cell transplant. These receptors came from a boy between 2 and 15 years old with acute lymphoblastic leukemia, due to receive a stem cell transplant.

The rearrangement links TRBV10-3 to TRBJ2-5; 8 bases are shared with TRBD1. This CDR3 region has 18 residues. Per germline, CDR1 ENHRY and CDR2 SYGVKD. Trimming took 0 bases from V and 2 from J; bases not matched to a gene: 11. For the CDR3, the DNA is TGTGCCATCAGTGAGTCCCGGACAGGGCCCGTCGGGCAAGAGACCCAGTACTTC. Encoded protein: CAISESRTGPVGQETQYF.

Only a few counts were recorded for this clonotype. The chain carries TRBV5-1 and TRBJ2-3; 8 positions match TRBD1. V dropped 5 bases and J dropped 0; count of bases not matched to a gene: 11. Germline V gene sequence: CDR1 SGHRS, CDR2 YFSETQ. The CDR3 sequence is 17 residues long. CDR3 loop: CASSTGTGATSTDTQYF. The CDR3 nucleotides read TGCGCCAGCAGTACCGGGACAGGAGCAACTAGCACAGATACGCAGTATTTT.

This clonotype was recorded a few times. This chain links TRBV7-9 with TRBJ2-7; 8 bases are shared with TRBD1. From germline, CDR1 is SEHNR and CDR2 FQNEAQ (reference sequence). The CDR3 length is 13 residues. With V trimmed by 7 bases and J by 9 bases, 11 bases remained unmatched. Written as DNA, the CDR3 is TGTGCCAGCACCAGGGGGCCACTATATGGGCAGTACTTC. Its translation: CASTRGPLYGQYF. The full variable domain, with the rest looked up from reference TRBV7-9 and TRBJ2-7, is DTGVSQNPRHKITKRGQNVTFRCDPISEHNRLYWYRQTLGQGPEFLTYFQNEAQLEKSRLLSDRFSAERPKGSFSTLEIQRTEQGDSAMYLCASTRGPLYGQYFGPGTRLTVT.

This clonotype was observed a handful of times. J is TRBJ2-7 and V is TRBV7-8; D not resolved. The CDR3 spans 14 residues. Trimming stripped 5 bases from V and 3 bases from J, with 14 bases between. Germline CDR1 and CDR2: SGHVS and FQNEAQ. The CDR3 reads CASSQRSPLYEQYF. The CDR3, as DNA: TGTGCCAGCAGCCAGAGGTCCCCGCTCTACGAGCAGTACTTC.

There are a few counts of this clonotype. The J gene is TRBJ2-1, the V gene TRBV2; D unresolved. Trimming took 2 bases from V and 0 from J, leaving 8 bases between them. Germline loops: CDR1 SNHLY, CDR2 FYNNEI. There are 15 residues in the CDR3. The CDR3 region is CASSERRSSYNEQFF. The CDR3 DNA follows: TGTGCCAGCAGTGAACGTCGGAGCTCCTACAATGAGCAGTTCTTC.

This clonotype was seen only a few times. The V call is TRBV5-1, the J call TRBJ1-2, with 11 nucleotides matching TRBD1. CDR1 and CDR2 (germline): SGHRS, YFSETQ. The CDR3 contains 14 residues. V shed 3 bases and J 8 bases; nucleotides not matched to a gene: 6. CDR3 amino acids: CASSWTGGVEGYTF. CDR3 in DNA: TGCGCCAGCAGCTGGACAGGGGGCGTAGAGGGCTACACCTTC.

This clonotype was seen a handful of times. The chain's CDR3 is CASSNARSEWETQYF. The CDR3 DNA sequence: TGTGCCAGCAGTAACGCTAGGTCGGAGTGGGAGACCCAGTACTTC. The chain recombines TRBV28 with TRBJ2-5; D unresolved. V was shortened by 5 bases and J by 5 bases, with 18 bases between the two germline ends. This CDR3 is 15 amino acids long. Germline-derived CDR1 and CDR2 are MDHEN and SYDVKM.

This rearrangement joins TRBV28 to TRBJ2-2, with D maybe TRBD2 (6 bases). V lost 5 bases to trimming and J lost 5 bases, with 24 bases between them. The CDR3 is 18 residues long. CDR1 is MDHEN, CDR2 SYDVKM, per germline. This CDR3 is CASSPPPGGGARTGELFF. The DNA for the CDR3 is TGTGCCAGCAGTCCACCTCCCGGCGGAGGGGCCAGAACCGGGGAGCTGTTTTTT.

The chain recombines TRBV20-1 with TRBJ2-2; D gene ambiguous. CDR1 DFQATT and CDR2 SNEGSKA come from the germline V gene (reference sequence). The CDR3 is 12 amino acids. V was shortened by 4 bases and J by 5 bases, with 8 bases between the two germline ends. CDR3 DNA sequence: TGCAGTGCTATCCCTGGAACCGGGGAGCTGTTTTTT. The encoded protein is CSAIPGTGELFF.

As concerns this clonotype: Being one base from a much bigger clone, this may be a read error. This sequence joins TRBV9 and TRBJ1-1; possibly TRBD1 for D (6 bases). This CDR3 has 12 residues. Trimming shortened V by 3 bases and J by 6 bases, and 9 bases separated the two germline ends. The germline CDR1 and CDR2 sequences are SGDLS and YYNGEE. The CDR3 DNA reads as TGTGCCAGCAGCGGAGGGGGGTCTGAAGCTTTCTTT. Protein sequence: CASSGGGSEAFF.

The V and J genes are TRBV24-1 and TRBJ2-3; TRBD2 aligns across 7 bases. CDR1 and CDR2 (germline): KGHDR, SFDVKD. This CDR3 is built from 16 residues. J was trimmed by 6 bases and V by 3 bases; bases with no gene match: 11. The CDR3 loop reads CATSDSTSEIIDTQYF. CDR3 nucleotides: TGTGCCACCAGTGATAGCACTAGCGAAATAATCGATACGCAGTATTTT.

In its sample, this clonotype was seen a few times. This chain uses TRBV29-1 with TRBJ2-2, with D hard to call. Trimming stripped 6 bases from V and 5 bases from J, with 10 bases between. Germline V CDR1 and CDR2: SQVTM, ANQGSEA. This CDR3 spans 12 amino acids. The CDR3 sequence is CSVLSWTGELFF. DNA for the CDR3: TGCAGCGTCCTCAGTTGGACCGGGGAGCTGTTTTTT.

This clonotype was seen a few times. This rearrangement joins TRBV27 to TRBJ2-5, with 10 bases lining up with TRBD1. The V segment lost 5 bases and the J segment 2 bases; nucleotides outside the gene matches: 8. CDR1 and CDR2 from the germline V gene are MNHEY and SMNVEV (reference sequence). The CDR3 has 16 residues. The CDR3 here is CASSQLGQGGQETQYF. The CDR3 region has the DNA TGTGCCAGCAGTCAATTAGGACAGGGGGGTCAAGAGACCCAGTACTTC.